This T cell receptor beta chain was obtained from a study of regulatory T cells in long-lasting Graves disease. General study points: Patients with persistent disease showed a bias toward TRBV28, TRBJ1-2 and TRBJ2-5. Rather than thyroid tissue, only peripheral blood underwent study.

A remark on this clonotype: Antigen specificity is unknown.

From germline, CDR1 is MNHEY and CDR2 SMNVEV (reference sequence). CDR3 length: 15 residues. V shed 7 bases, J shed 6 bases, and the junction held 9 bases outside the gene matches. HTBI primers from iRepertoire and Arm-PCR of CDR3 regions yielded the TCR beta libraries. Original handling: Segment identification across samples yielded around 60 TRBV and 14 TRBJ segments. TCRdb reanalysed the multiplex PCR reads using MiXCR and keeps one entry per CDR3 protein. The V and J calls and clone size are TCRdb's, not the authors'. The sample lists roughly 450,000 distinct CDR3 sequences, around 21% occurring once. The time point is: persistent/refractory GD, antithyroid drugs over 5 years with positive TRAb. PBMC RNA was the source of the TCR library. Collection of peripheral blood (around 10 milliliters) was done using EDTA tubes.

The chain employs TRBV27 and TRBJ2-4; 10 bases line up with TRBD2. The sequencing used peripheral blood mononuclear cells (PBMCs), collected when the disease was refractory, from a patient treated with antithyroid drugs. This receptor was taken from a female donor with Graves disease. CDR3 amino acids: CASTESGRAGNIQYF. The CDR3 coding sequence is TGTGCCAGCACAGAAAGCGGGAGGGCCGGAAACATTCAGTACTTC.